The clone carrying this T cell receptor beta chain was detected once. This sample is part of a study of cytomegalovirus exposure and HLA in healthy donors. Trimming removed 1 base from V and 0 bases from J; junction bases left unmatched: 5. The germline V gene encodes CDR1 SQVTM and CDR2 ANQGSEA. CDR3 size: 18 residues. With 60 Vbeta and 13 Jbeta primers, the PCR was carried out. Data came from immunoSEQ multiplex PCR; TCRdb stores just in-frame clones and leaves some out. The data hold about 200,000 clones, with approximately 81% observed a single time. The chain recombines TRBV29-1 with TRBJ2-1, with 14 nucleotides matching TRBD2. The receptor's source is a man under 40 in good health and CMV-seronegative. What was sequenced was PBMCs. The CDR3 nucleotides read TGCAGCGTTGAAGGGGGACTAGCGGGGGCCCCCTCCTACAATGAGCAGTTCTTC. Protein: CSVEGGLAGAPSYNEQFF.